This T cell receptor (beta chain) was documented in a study of Graves' ophthalmopathy and Graves' hyperthyroidism. Excluded were patients with other autoimmune diseases, uncontrolled infections, pregnancy or lactation. Clinical symptoms, serum thyroxine, TRAb, thyroid ultrasound and orbital computed tomography were relied on for diagnosis. RNA transcripts were the source from which TCR beta CDR3 regions were amplified. First-round RT-PCR employed HTBI primers, with a second-round multiplex PCR after it. TCRdb analysed the multiplex PCR reads with MiXCR anew, one entry per CDR3 protein. Of hundreds of thousands of distinct CDR3 sequences listed, roughly 20% are singletons. The study's findings and limits: As the model predicted ophthalmopathy progression, it achieved a sensitivity of 55% to 71% and a specificity of around 76%. For separating ophthalmopathy from stable hyperthyroidism, a 13-signature model gave approximately 90% sensitivity and approximately 80% specificity.

The table lists this clonotype with many counts. The target antigen is unknown. V was shortened by 2 bases and J by 5 bases, with 12 bases between the two germline ends. The CDR3 runs 14 residues. The chain recombines TRBV12-3 or TRBV12-4 with TRBJ2-5; a weak D match, TRBD1 (6 bases). Specimen: peripheral blood. This sequence originates from a woman aged 18-29 years with stable Graves' hyperthyroidism. Some clones in this sample may be carry-over from other donors' samples. For the CDR3, the DNA is TGTGCCAGCAGTTTACACAGGGATGGTGAGACCCAGTACTTC. Protein sequence: CASSLHRDGETQYF.